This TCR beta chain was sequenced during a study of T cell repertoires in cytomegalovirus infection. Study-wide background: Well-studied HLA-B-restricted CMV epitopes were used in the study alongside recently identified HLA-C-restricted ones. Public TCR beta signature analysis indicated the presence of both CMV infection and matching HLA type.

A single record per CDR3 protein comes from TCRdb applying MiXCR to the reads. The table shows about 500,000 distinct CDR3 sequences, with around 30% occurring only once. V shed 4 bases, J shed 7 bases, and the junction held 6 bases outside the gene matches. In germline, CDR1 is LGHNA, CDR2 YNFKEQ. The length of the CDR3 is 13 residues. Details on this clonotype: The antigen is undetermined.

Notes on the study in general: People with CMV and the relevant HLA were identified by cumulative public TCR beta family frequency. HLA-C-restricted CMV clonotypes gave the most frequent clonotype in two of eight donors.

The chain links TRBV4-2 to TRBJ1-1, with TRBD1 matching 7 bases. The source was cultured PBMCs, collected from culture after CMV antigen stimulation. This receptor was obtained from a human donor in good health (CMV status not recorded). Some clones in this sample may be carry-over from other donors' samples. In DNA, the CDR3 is TGTGCCAGCAGCCGTGACAGGGATATTGAAGCTTTCTTT. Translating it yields CASSRDRDIEAFF.